The 19 T cell receptor beta chains reported below all come from one sample, sequenced in a study of cytomegalovirus exposure and HLA in healthy donors. In the PCR, 60 Vbeta and 13 Jbeta primers were used. Here immunoSEQ multiplex PCR was the method, and the copy in TCRdb shows in-frame clones only, minus some. Of some 91,000 clones listed, around four fifths are singletons. The source material was PBMCs. These receptors were obtained from a woman aged 55-75 years in good health and CMV-seronegative.

The chain combines TRBV7-8 with TRBJ1-2; D is undetermined. V lost 1 base, J lost 0 bases, and 9 bases lay in between. CDR1 SGHVS and CDR2 FQNEAQ come from the germline V gene. The CDR3 covers 15 residues. The CDR3 region has the DNA TGTGCCAGCAGCTTAGTCGGCGGATCTAACTATGGCTACACCTTC. It encodes CASSLVGGSNYGYTF.

The chain has TRBV2 and TRBJ2-3; 11 positions agree with TRBD1. With 3 bases clipped from V and 5 bases from J, the junction kept 4 bases outside the gene matches. CDR3 length: 15 amino acids. Looked up from germline, CDR1 is SNHLY and CDR2 is FYNNEI. The CDR3 sequence: CASSDGTGGVDTQYF. The CDR3 DNA reads as TGTGCCAGCAGTGATGGGACAGGGGGTGTAGATACGCAGTATTTT.

In this sample, this clone turned up a few times. CDR3 in DNA: TGTGCCATCAGGCAGACAGTCCTCCAAGAGACCCAGTACTTC. It codes for CAIRQTVLQETQYF. This chain connects TRBV10-3 to TRBJ2-5; TRBD1 might be the D (5 bases). Germline CDR1 is ENHRY and CDR2 is SYGVKD. The V end was cut by 6 bases, the J end by 1 base, with 12 bases between. This CDR3 contains 14 residues.

The genes are TRBV5-1 and TRBJ2-1, with 8 bases that match TRBD2. Germline V gene sequence: CDR1 SGHRS, CDR2 YFSETQ. J was trimmed by 1 base and V by 4 bases; bases with no gene match: 1. The CDR3 has 14 amino acids. CDR3 in amino acids: CASSSGSSYNEQFF. In DNA form, the CDR3 reads TGCGCCAGCAGCAGCGGGAGTTCCTACAATGAGCAGTTCTTC.

The chain carries TRBV7-2 and TRBJ2-3; 7 bases fit TRBD2. There are 15 residues in the CDR3. V dropped 3 bases and J dropped 2; count of bases not matched to a gene: 5. The germline V gene encodes CDR1 SGHTA and CDR2 FQGNSA. CDR3 coding DNA: TGTGCCAGCAGCTTCGGACTAGATACCACAGATACGCAGTATTTT. Protein product: CASSFGLDTTDTQYF. Filled out from reference TRBV7-2 and TRBJ2-3, the complete variable domain reads GAGVSQSPSNKVTEKGKDVELRCDPISGHTALYWYRQSLGQGLEFLIYFQGNSAPDKSGLPSDRFSAERTGGSVSTLTIQRTQQEDSAVYLCASSFGLDTTDTQYFGPGTRLTVL.

The chain is built from TRBV14 and TRBJ1-6; D gene uncertain. The CDR3 is 13 residues long. V lost 0 bases to trimming and J lost 14 bases, with 11 bases between them. The V gene's germline CDR1 is SGHDN and CDR2 FVKESK. The CDR3 DNA sequence: TGTGCCAGCAGCCAAGACCCCGGGAGAGCCCTCCACTTT. This gives the protein CASSQDPGRALHF.

This rearrangement joins TRBV5-1 to TRBJ1-2; 7 positions agree with TRBD1. The CDR3 has 14 residues. The V gene's germline CDR1 is SGHRS and CDR2 YFSETQ. Trimming cost V 0 bases and J 6 bases; bases outside gene matches: 5. For the CDR3, the DNA is TGCGCCAGCAGCTTGGGGGACAGAACGAATGGCTACACCTTC. Protein sequence: CASSLGDRTNGYTF.

This chain uses TRBV7-6 with TRBJ2-7; 8 bases match TRBD2. The CDR3 consists of 16 residues. V gave up 1 base and J gave up 5 bases; unmatched junction bases: 10. In germline, CDR1 is SGHVS, CDR2 FNYEAQ. The CDR3 here is CASSLDSGGSPHEQYF. In nucleotides, the CDR3 is TGTGCCAGCAGCTTAGATTCGGGAGGGTCGCCTCACGAGCAGTACTTC.

The rearrangement uses TRBV6-6 and TRBJ2-1; 11 bases line up with TRBD2. Trimming at V came to 5 bases and at J to 5 bases, leaving 5 bases not matched to a gene. The CDR3 is 15 residues long. From germline, CDR1 is MNHNY and CDR2 SVGAGI (reference sequence). The CDR3 DNA sequence: TGTGCCAGCAGTCGCACTAGCGGGAGTCACAATGAGCAGTTCTTC. This gives the protein CASSRTSGSHNEQFF.

This chain uses TRBV5-5 with TRBJ1-1; D gene ambiguous. V lost 4 bases, J lost 0 bases, and 13 bases lay in between. This CDR3 has 15 residues. Germline assignment: CDR1 SGHKS and CDR2 YYEKEE (reference sequence). The CDR3 reads CASSTGGEMNTEAFF. In DNA form, the CDR3 reads TGTGCCAGCAGCACCGGTGGGGAGATGAACACTGAAGCTTTCTTT.

V and J are TRBV6-1 and TRBJ1-1, with D tentatively TRBD1 (5 bases). This CDR3 is 15 amino acids long. The germline V gene encodes CDR1 MNHNS and CDR2 SASEGT. V lost 1 base and J lost 4, with 13 bases in between. CDR3 nucleotide sequence: TGTGCCAGCAGTGAAGTGGGGTCGGGGGTCACTGAAGCTTTCTTT. It is translated as CASSEVGSGVTEAFF.

This rearrangement joins TRBV6-4 to TRBJ2-7; weak D call: TRBD1 (5 bases). The CDR3 length is 14 residues. V was cut by 7 bases and J by 0 bases, with 13 bases left in between. Germline CDR1 reads MRHNA; CDR2 reads SNTAGT. CDR3 region: CASKGGHLSYEQYF. CDR3 nucleotides: TGTGCCAGCAAAGGCGGACATCTCTCCTACGAGCAGTACTTC.

This chain connects TRBV9 to TRBJ1-3; perhaps TRBD1 as D (6 bases). The CDR3 is 15 residues long. V lost 3 bases and J lost 0, with 10 bases in between. Germline V gene data show CDR1 as SGDLS and CDR2 as YYNGEE. CDR3 region: CASSEGDNSGNTIYF. DNA for the CDR3: TGTGCCAGCAGCGAGGGGGATAACTCTGGAAACACCATATATTTT.

This chain uses TRBV19 with TRBJ2-1; tentatively, D is TRBD1 (6 bases). Germline values: CDR1 LNHDA, CDR2 SQIVND (reference sequence). The CDR3 is 15 amino acids. The V and J ends lost 1 base and 8 bases respectively, with 15 bases between them. The CDR3 reads CASSIGPGAQDEQFF. DNA of the CDR3: TGTGCCAGTAGTATAGGACCAGGGGCCCAAGATGAGCAGTTCTTC.

The chain joins TRBV14 to TRBJ2-3, with D perhaps matching TRBD1 (5 bases). Trimming removed 0 bases from V and 0 bases from J, with 13 bases in between. CDR3 size: 17 residues. CDR1 is SGHDN, CDR2 FVKESK, per germline. CDR3 bases: TGTGCCAGCAGCCAAGATGAGGAAGGGGTGAGCACAGATACGCAGTATTTT. It codes for CASSQDEEGVSTDTQYF.

The chain joins TRBV14 to TRBJ2-7; 12 bases map to TRBD1. The length of the CDR3 is 16 residues. V gave up 6 bases and J gave up 6 bases; unmatched junction bases: 12. CDR1 is SGHDN, CDR2 FVKESK, per germline. CDR3 amino acids: CASRLLRDRGLGEQYF. As DNA, the CDR3 is TGTGCCAGCAGATTACTTCGGGACAGGGGGCTGGGCGAGCAGTACTTC.

Remarks on this clone: The junction departs from germline at one end; a sequencing error may be responsible. The chain has TRBV7-9 and TRBJ1-2; 9 bases are shared with TRBD1. Germline V gene sequence: CDR1 SEHNR, CDR2 FQNEAQ (reference sequence). The CDR3 extends over 16 amino acids. CDR3 residues: CSSSSLTGGNDYGYTF. CDR3 DNA: TGTTCCAGCAGCTCCTTGACAGGGGGGAACGACTATGGCTACACCTTC.

The sample holds a few counts of this clone. The chain is built from TRBV6-5 and TRBJ1-1; 9 nucleotides match TRBD1. After removal of 2 bases from V and 4 bases from J, the junction contained 5 bases not matched to a gene. Germline CDR1 and CDR2: MNHEY and SVGAGI. The CDR3 has 15 residues. Here the CDR3 reads CASSYGTGLPTEAFF. CDR3 DNA sequence: TGTGCCAGCAGTTACGGGACAGGGTTACCCACTGAAGCTTTCTTT.

J is TRBJ1-3 and V is TRBV6-1; 9 bases map to TRBD1. This CDR3 contains 13 residues. V lost 11 bases to trimming and J lost 2 bases; unmatched junction nucleotides: 4. CDR1 and CDR2 from the germline V gene are MNHNS and SASEGT. The CDR3 nucleotides are TGTGCCGGCGGGACAGGGACTGGAAACACCATATATTTT. This encodes CAGGTGTGNTIYF.